A selection of T cell receptor beta chains follows, all from one sample in a study of cytotoxic CD8 clonotypes in ibrutinib-treated CLL. Repertoires were generated with immunoSEQ multiplex PCR, while TCRdb's copy carries only in-frame clones and drops some. The sample carries 330,000 or so clones, roughly 71% recorded once. The specimen comprised PBMCs, sampled after 36 months of ibrutinib treatment. The receptors originated from a human donor with chronic lymphocytic leukemia. The CDR3 runs from the conserved cysteine through the conserved F or W. A D gene is named only where the DNA matches it firmly. Clone size is not always given. Where it is, it says once, few, many or a class for expanded clones.

d_gene | abundance | j_gene | v_gene | CDR3nt | CDR3aa
TRBD1 | NA | TRBJ1-2 | TRBV19 | TGTGCCAGTAGTGGCCGGACAGGGGGCTATGGCTACACCTTC | CASSGRTGGYGYTF
NA | NA | TRBJ2-7 | TRBV7-2 | TGTGCCAGCAGCTTAGCGGGAGGACGGTCCTACGAGCAGTACTTC | CASSLAGGRSYEQYF
TRBD1 | NA | TRBJ2-7 | TRBV7-2 | TGTGCCAGCAGGCAAACAGGGGGCACGAACGAGCAGTACTTC | CASRQTGGTNEQYF
TRBD1 | once | TRBJ2-5 | TRBV7-7 | TGTGCCAGCAGCTTAGGATGGGACAGGGCGGAGACCCAGTACTTC | CASSLGWDRAETQYF
NA | NA | TRBJ2-2 | TRBV18 | TGTGCCAGCTCACGGCGAACCACCGGGGAGCTGTTTTTT | CASSRRTTGELFF
NA | few | TRBJ1-2 | TRBV5-5 | TGTGCCAGCAGCGCAGCCAACTATGGCTACACCTTC | CASSAANYGYTF
TRBD2 | NA | TRBJ2-3 | TRBV5-1 | TGCGCCAGCAGCTTGGTTCTAGCGGGAGATACGCAGTATTTT | CASSLVLAGDTQYF
TRBD1 | NA | TRBJ2-5 | TRBV6-5 | TGTGCCAGCAGGCCCCAAGGACAGGTTGCCCAGTACTTC | CASRPQGQVAQYF
TRBD1 | NA | TRBJ1-2 | TRBV7-9 | TGTGCCAGCAGTCGAGGGGACAGGGGCCCCTATGGCTACACCTTC | CASSRGDRGPYGYTF
TRBD1 | few | TRBJ1-5 | TRBV28 | TGTGCCAGCAGAGTACAGGGGTCATACAATCAGCCCCAGCATTTT | CASRVQGSYNQPQHF
NA | NA | TRBJ2-1 | TRBV7-2 | TGTGCCAGCAGCTTAGCGCTAGACAATGAGCAGTTCTTC | CASSLALDNEQFF
TRBD1 | NA | TRBJ1-2 | TRBV7-2 | TGTGCCAGCAGCTCACAGGGGGCCCAGGGCTACACCTTC | CASSSQGAQGYTF
TRBD1 | few | TRBJ1-5 | TRBV2 | TGTGCCAGCAGTGACGAGGGACAGATCAATCAGCCCCAGCATTTT | CASSDEGQINQPQHF
NA | NA | TRBJ1-5 | TRBV28 | TGTGCCAGCAGATTCCGACCCGGTTTTAGCAATCAGCCCCAGCATTTT | CASRFRPGFSNQPQHF
NA | NA | TRBJ1-6 | TRBV18 | TGTGCCAGCTCACCACCAGGGGAATCACCCCTCCACTTT | CASSPPGESPLHF
NA | NA | TRBJ2-7 | TRBV5-1 | TGCGCCAGCAGCTTAAAAGGACCTTTCTACGAGCAGTACTTC | CASSLKGPFYEQYF
TRBD2 | NA | TRBJ2-7 | TRBV4-3 | TGCGCCAGCAGCCCTAGCGGAAATACCTACGAGCAGTACTTC | CASSPSGNTYEQYF
TRBD1 | NA | TRBJ1-3 | TRBV9 | TGTGCCAGCAGCCCCTCCGGGACAGCCTCTGGAAACACCATATATTTT | CASSPSGTASGNTIYF
NA | few | TRBJ2-7 | TRBV11-2 | TGTGCCAGCAGCTTTGGCAGGGGCTACGAGCAGTACTTC | CASSFGRGYEQYF
NA | NA | TRBJ1-5 | TRBV7-8 | TGTGCCAGCAGCTTTCGGTCAGGGGATCAGCCCCAGCATTTT | CASSFRSGDQPQHF
TRBD2 | NA | TRBJ2-2 | TRBV5-1 | TGCGCCAGCAGCGCACCGGGACTAGTTGGCGGGGAGCTGTTTTTT | CASSAPGLVGGELFF
TRBD2 | NA | TRBJ2-7 | TRBV4-1 | TGCGCCAGCAGCCAAGCGGGGGGGCCGGGAGAGCAGTACTTC | CASSQAGGPGEQYF
TRBD1 | NA | TRBJ1-1 | TRBV11-2 | TGTGCCAGCAGCTTGGGACAGCAGAACACTGAAGCTTTCTTT | CASSLGQQNTEAFF
NA | NA | TRBJ2-3 | TRBV29-1 | TGCAGCGTTGTAGGAGCGGCCACAGATACGCAGTATTTT | CSVVGAATDTQYF
NA | NA | TRBJ2-5 | TRBV29-1 | TGCAGCGTTGATCGGGGGGCCCAAGAGACCCAGTACTTC | CSVDRGAQETQYF
NA | few | TRBJ2-7 | TRBV7-6 | TGTGCCAGCAGCTTAATTGGGGGCAGCTCCTACGAGCAGTACTTC | CASSLIGGSSYEQYF
TRBD2 | NA | TRBJ2-7 | TRBV29-1 | TGCAGCGTTGAACGGGAGGACTCCTACGAGCAGTACTTC | CSVEREDSYEQYF
NA | NA | TRBJ2-2 | TRBV7-9 | TGTGCCAGCAGGCTAGTCACCGGGGAGCTGTTTTTT | CASRLVTGELFF
NA | NA | TRBJ2-5 | TRBV29-1 | TGCAGCGTTGATCTATTAGTTTCGGCGGTCCAAGAGACCCAGTACTTC | CSVDLLVSAVQETQYF
NA | NA | TRBJ2-5 | TRBV7-2 | TGTGCCAGCAGCTTAGTTGCAGGGGTAGCAGAGACCCAGTACTTC | CASSLVAGVAETQYF
NA | few | TRBJ1-2 | TRBV28 | TGTGCCAGCAGTTTAGCAGGCTTAGGGGGCTACACCTTC | CASSLAGLGGYTF
NA | NA | TRBJ1-6 | TRBV5-1 | TGCGCCAGCAGCTTGGCAGTAAATAATTCACCCCTCCACTTT | CASSLAVNNSPLHF
NA | NA | TRBJ2-7 | TRBV7-9 | TGTGCCAGCAGCAAAGGCAGGGCCGAGCAGTACTTC | CASSKGRAEQYF
NA | NA | TRBJ2-7 | TRBV28 | TGTGCCAGCAGTACCTACAGGCTTAGGGAATACGAGCAGTACTTC | CASSTYRLREYEQYF
TRBD1 | NA | TRBJ2-7 | TRBV5-1 | TGCGCCAGCAGCTTCCCGGGACAGGGCTACGAGCAGTACTTC | CASSFPGQGYEQYF
NA | NA | TRBJ2-7 | TRBV7-9 | TGTGCCAGCAGCCACCCGTCCAACTACGAGCAGTACTTC | CASSHPSNYEQYF
TRBD2 | NA | TRBJ2-3 | TRBV27 | TGTGCCAGCAGTCCCCCAGGCCTATCTCGCGGGAGGGGAGCGGATACGCAGTATTTT | CASSPPGLSRGRGADTQYF
NA | NA | TRBJ1-5 | TRBV5-1 | TGCGCCAGCAGCCGTGCAGGGGCCCGCAATCAGCCCCAGCATTTT | CASSRAGARNQPQHF
NA | once | TRBJ1-5 | TRBV28 | TGCGCCAGCTCTCCGACGGAATATAGCAATCAGCCCCAGCATTTT | CASSPTEYSNQPQHF
NA | NA | TRBJ1-1 | TRBV7-3 | TGTGCCAGCAGCTCAGGGCTGGGAGCTTTCTTT | CASSSGLGAFF
NA | NA | TRBJ2-2 | TRBV11-2 | TGTGCCAGCACCCCACCGGGGACCGGGGAGCTGTTTTTT | CASTPPGTGELFF
NA | NA | TRBJ2-4 | TRBV4-1 | TGCGCCAGCAGCCAAGGTTTGGCAGGGGAAACCAAAAACATTCAGTACTTC | CASSQGLAGETKNIQYF
NA | NA | TRBJ2-5 | TRBV5-1 | TGCGCCAGCACCCTCCTGGGGGCCGAGACCCAGTACTTC | CASTLLGAETQYF
TRBD1 | NA | TRBJ2-7 | TRBV5-8 | TGTGCCAGCACCTGGGGACAGACCTACGAGCAGTACTTC | CASTWGQTYEQYF
NA | once | TRBJ2-2 | TRBV10-3 | TGTGCCATCAGGGACGGTAGGACCGGGGAGCTGTTTTTT | CAIRDGRTGELFF
TRBD1 | NA | TRBJ1-6 | TRBV5-1 | TGCGCCAGCAGCTTCACAGGGGTAGTGTATAATTCACCCCTCCACTTT | CASSFTGVVYNSPLHF
NA | NA | TRBJ2-1 | TRBV5-1 | TGCGCCAGCAGCTCCGTGAGGGAACACAATGAGCAGTTCTTC | CASSSVREHNEQFF
TRBD2 | NA | TRBJ2-3 | TRBV29-1 | TGCAGCGTTGTCCCGGGACTAGCGTCTAGCACAGATACGCAGTATTTT | CSVVPGLASSTDTQYF